This TCR beta chain was retrieved from a study of T-cell reconstitution after alpha-beta-depleted transplantation in children. The CDR3 runs 13 residues. Germline trimming cut 3 bases from V and 5 bases from J; bases unmatched to any gene: 2. Germline assignment: CDR1 MNHEY and CDR2 SMNVEV (reference sequence). Construction of the TCRbeta library involved unique molecular identifiers. TCRdb fed the PCR reads into MiXCR, producing one record per CDR3 protein. The table lists 170,000 or so distinct CDR3 sequences, around 6.8% of them singletons. This clonotype showed up many times. This material consisted of PBMCs from the stem cell graft donor, taken from the stem cell graft. This receptor was obtained from a human donor who donated a stem cell graft to a child with Wiskott-Aldrich syndrome. The rearrangement links TRBV27 to TRBJ2-5; 8 bases line up with TRBD2. The CDR3 coding sequence is TGTGCCAGCAGTTTTCCGGGGGGGGAGACCCAGTACTTC. It specifies CASSFPGGETQYF.